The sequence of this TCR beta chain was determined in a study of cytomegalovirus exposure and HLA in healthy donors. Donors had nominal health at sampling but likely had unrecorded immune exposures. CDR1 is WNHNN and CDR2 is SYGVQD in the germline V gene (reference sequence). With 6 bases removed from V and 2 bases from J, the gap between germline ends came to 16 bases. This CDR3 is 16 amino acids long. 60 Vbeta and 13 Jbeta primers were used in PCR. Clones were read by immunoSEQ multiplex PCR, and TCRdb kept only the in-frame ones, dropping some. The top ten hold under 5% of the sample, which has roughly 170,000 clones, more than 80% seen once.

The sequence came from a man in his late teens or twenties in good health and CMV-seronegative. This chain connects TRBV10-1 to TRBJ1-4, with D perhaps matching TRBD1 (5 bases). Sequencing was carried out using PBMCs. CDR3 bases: TGCGCCAGCAGGGCCCCCGGGGGGGGGACTAATGAAAAACTGTTTTTT. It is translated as CASRAPGGGTNEKLFF.